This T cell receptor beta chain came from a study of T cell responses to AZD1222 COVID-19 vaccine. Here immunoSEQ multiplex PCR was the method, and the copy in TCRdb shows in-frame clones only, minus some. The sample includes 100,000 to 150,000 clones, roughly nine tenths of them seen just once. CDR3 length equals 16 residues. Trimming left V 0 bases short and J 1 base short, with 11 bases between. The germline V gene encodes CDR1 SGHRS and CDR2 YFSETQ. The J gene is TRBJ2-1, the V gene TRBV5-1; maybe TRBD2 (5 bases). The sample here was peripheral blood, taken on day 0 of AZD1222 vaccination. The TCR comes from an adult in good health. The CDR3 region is CASSLEPGRSYNEQFF. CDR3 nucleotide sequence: TGCGCCAGCAGCTTGGAACCGGGAAGGTCCTACAATGAGCAGTTCTTC.